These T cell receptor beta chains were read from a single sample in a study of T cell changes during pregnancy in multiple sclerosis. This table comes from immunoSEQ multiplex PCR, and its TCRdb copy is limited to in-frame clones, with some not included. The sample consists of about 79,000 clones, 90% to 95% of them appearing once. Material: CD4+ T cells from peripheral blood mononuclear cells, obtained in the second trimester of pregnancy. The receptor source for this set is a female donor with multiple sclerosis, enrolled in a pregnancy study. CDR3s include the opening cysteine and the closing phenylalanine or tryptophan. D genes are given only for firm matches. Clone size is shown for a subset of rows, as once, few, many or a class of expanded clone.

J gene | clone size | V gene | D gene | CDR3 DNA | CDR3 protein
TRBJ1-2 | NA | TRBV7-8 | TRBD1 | TGTGCCAGCAGCGGCCGGGACAGGGGCGGTTATGGCTACACCTTC | CASSGRDRGGYGYTF
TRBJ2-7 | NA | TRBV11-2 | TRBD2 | TGTGCCAGCAGCCTGATCGGTAGTGGGACTAGCGTCTACGAGCAGTACTTC | CASSLIGSGTSVYEQYF
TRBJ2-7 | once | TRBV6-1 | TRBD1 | TGTGCCAGCAGTGAAGTAGGGACAGGGGGCAGGGAGCAGTACTTC | CASSEVGTGGREQYF
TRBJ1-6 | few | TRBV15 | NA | TGTGCCACCAACGGGGGGCCCTATAATTCACCCCTCCACTTT | CATNGGPYNSPLHF
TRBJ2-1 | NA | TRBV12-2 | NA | TGTGCAAGTCGCTTAACACTAGCGGGAGGGTGGTACAATGAGCAGTTCTTC | CASRLTLAGGWYNEQFF
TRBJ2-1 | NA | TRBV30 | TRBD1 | TGTGCCTGGAGTGTACAGGGGATAAATGAGCAGTTCTTC | CAWSVQGINEQFF
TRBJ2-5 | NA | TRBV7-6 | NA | TGTGCCAGCAGTCCGGGTGGGGGGAGGCAAGAGACCCAGTACTTC | CASSPGGGRQETQYF
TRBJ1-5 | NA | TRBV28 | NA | TGTGCCAGCAGTCCGACCCGGGGAGGAGGCAATCAGCCCCAGCATTTT | CASSPTRGGGNQPQHF
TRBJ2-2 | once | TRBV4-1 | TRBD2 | TGCGCCAGCGGCGTTGCGGGAGTTCATACCGGGGAGCTGTTTTTT | CASGVAGVHTGELFF
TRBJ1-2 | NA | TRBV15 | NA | TGTGCCACCAGCAGAGATCGGGGGGAATCTGGCTACACCTTC | CATSRDRGESGYTF
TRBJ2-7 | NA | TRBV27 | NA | TGTGCCAGCAGTTTGCGGGACGGAGACTACGAGCAGTACTTC | CASSLRDGDYEQYF
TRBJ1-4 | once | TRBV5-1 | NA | TGCGCCAGCAGCACAGGGCTCACACGTGAAAAACTGTTTTTT | CASSTGLTREKLFF
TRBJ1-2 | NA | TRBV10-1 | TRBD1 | TGCGCCAACCACCAGGACAGGCCCGCTAGCTCTTATGGCTACACCTTC | CANHQDRPASSYGYTF
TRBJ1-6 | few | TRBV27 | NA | TGTGCCAGCAGGGACAGAATAAATTCACCCCTCCACTTT | CASRDRINSPLHF
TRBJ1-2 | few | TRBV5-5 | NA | TGTGCCAGCAGCTTGGCCACGGGACAACGGGGTGGCTACACCTTC | CASSLATGQRGGYTF
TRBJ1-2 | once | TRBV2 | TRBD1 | TGTGCCAGCAGTGTGACAGGGGGCGACTATGGCTACACCTTC | CASSVTGGDYGYTF
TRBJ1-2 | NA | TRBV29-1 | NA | TGCAGCGTTGAAGATGAGGGAGCCGGCTATGGCTACACCTTC | CSVEDEGAGYGYTF
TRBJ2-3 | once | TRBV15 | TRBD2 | TGTGCCACCAGCAGATCAGTAGGACTAGCGGGCCCAGATACGCAGTATTTT | CATSRSVGLAGPDTQYF
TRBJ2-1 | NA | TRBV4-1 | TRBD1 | TGCGCCAGCAGCCGGGACAGGGGGGACTACGACCTCTCCTACAATGAGCAGTTCTTC | CASSRDRGDYDLSYNEQFF
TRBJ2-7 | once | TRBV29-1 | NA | TGCAGCGTTGCGGCGGGGACCTACGAGCAGTACTTC | CSVAAGTYEQYF
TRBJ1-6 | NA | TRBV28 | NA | TGTGCCAGCAGCCAATTCCGGGGTTACAATTCACCCCTCCACTTT | CASSQFRGYNSPLHF
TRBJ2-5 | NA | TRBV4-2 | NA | TGTGCCAGCAGCCAGAAGGTAGCAAACCAAGAGACCCAGTACTTC | CASSQKVANQETQYF
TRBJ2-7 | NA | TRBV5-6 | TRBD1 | TGTGCCAGCAGCTTGAGGGTGGGACAGGGAATCTACGAGCAGTACTTC | CASSLRVGQGIYEQYF
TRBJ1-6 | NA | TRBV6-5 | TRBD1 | TGTGCCAGCAGTTATGCCCCGGAGACAGGGACTTCACCCCTCCACTTT | CASSYAPETGTSPLHF
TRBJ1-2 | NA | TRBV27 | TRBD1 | TGTGCCAGCAGTGAACAGGGGGCCCTAACGTATGGCTACACCTTC | CASSEQGALTYGYTF
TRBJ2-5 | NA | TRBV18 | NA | TGTGCCAGCTCACCCGGACTCCAAGAGACCCAGTACTTC | CASSPGLQETQYF
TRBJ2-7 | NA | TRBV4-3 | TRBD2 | TGCGCCAGCAGCTATCAGCGGGGGGGCCGCGAGCAGTACTTC | CASSYQRGGREQYF
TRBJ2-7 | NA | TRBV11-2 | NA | TGTGCCAGCAGCTTAGCCGGGGTGGGCGAGCAGTACTTC | CASSLAGVGEQYF
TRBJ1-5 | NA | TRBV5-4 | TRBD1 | TGTGCCAGCAGCCTGACAGGGGGCGGCGATCAGCCCCAGCATTTT | CASSLTGGGDQPQHF
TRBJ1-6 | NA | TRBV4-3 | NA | TGCGCCAGCAGCCAAGAGGAGGGAACGGATTCACCCCTCCACTTT | CASSQEEGTDSPLHF
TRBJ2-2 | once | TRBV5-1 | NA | TGCGCCAGCAGCTTGAACGGGGCCGGGGAGCTGTTTTTT | CASSLNGAGELFF
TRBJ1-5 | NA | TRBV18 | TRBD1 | TGTGCCAGCTCACCGGACAGGGCTTATCAGCCCCAGCATTTT | CASSPDRAYQPQHF
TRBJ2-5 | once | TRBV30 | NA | TGTGCCTGGAGATCTTGGGGGGGCAAAGAGACCCAGTACTTC | CAWRSWGGKETQYF
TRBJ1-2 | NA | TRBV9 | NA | TGTGCCAGCAGCTCTACAGAATTAAGTGGCTACACCTTC | CASSSTELSGYTF
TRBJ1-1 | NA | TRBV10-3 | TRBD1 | TGTGCCATCAGTGTCATACCGGGACAGGGGAACACTGAAGCTTTCTTT | CAISVIPGQGNTEAFF
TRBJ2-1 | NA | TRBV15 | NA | TGTGCCACCAGCAGAGTCAGGGTGAGCGATGAGCAGTTCTTC | CATSRVRVSDEQFF
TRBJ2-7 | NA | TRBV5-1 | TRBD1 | TGCGCCAGCAGCTCTTTGGGACAGGGTGGGTACGAGCAGTACTTC | CASSSLGQGGYEQYF
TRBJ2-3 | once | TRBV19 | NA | TGTGCCAGTAGTATAGGCTCGTTGGGAGCCTGGTATTTT | CASSIGSLGAWYF
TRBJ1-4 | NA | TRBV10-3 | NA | TGTGCCATCAGTGGATCCGGACTGGGTGAAGGGGAAAAACTGTTTTTT | CAISGSGLGEGEKLFF
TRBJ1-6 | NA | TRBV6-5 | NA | TGTGCCAGCAGCTTTCCAGGGGACAATTCACCCCTCCACTTT | CASSFPGDNSPLHF